This TCR beta chain derives from a study of Graves' ophthalmopathy and Graves' hyperthyroidism. TCR beta CDR3 regions were amplified from RNA transcripts. RT-PCR was first run with HTBI primers, then multiplex PCR in a second round. A single record per CDR3 protein comes from TCRdb applying MiXCR to the multiplex PCR reads. The repertoire holds about 590,000 distinct CDR3 sequences, roughly 39% seen once, with approximately 4.1% in the top ten. Hyperthyroidism cases were recent diagnoses of under 2 months' duration in people aged 18 to 65. CDR3 length: 16 amino acids. Germline CDR1 reads SEHNR; CDR2 reads FQNEAQ (reference sequence). V trimming: 5 bases; J trimming: 14 bases; junction bases outside the gene matches: 23. There are a few counts of this clonotype.

Sequenced sample: peripheral blood or thyroid tissue (not recorded which). The sequence was collected from an adult man with Graves' hyperthyroidism. The chain employs TRBV7-9 and TRBJ1-1; 7 bases match TRBD1. CDR3 bases: TGTGCCAGCAGCCCGACAGGGATAAGCTCCTACAATGAGCAGTTCTTT. Its translation is CASSPTGISSYNEQFF.